Below are 32 T cell receptor beta chains sequenced from a single sample in a study of T cell responses to AZD1222 COVID-19 vaccine. Assay: immunoSEQ multiplex PCR; the TCRdb copy retains only in-frame clones and omits some. The sample has over 70,000 clones, about 85% seen once. The sample was peripheral blood, taken on day 0 of AZD1222 vaccination. The receptors derive from an adult in good health.

The chain couples TRBV10-3 to TRBJ1-1; the D gene is possibly TRBD1 (5 bases). CDR1 is ENHRY and CDR2 is SYGVKD in the germline V gene. The CDR3 has 13 residues. Trimming removed 7 bases from V and 4 bases from J, with 13 bases in between. CDR3 nucleotide sequence: TGTGCCATCATGGAGGGGTTGATCACTGAAGCTTTCTTT. It codes for CAIMEGLITEAFF.

V is TRBV6-4 and J is TRBJ2-3; 13 bases match TRBD2. Trimming at V came to 6 bases and at J to 2 bases, leaving 5 bases not matched to a gene. The CDR3 consists of 16 residues. CDR1 and CDR2 from the germline V gene are MRHNA and SNTAGT. The CDR3 DNA is TGTGCCAGCAGCGTACTAGCGGGGGGGCCCACAGATACGCAGTATTTT. Protein product: CASSVLAGGPTDTQYF.

The chain employs TRBV10-3 and TRBJ2-3, with 11 bases matching TRBD2. The CDR3 loop spans 16 amino acids. With 4 bases clipped from V and 6 bases from J, the junction kept 9 bases outside the gene matches. Germline loops: CDR1 ENHRY, CDR2 SYGVKD. CDR3 DNA sequence: TGTGCCATCAGTGGAACTAGCGGGAGCGCCCCCGATACGCAGTATTTT. Amino acids: CAISGTSGSAPDTQYF.

The chain employs TRBV25-1 and TRBJ1-1, with D uncertain. The V end was cut by 4 bases, the J end by 8 bases, with 11 bases between. The CDR3 totals 12 residues. Germline values: CDR1 MGHDK, CDR2 SYGVNS. CDR3 region: CASSAYSQEAFF. For the CDR3, the DNA is TGTGCCAGCAGTGCCTACAGTCAAGAAGCTTTCTTT. The full variable domain, with the rest looked up from reference TRBV25-1 and TRBJ1-1, is EADIYQTPRYLVIGTGKKITLECSQTMGHDKMYWYQQDPGMELHLIHYSYGVNSTEKGDLSSESTVSRIRTEHFPLTLESARPSHTSQYLCASSAYSQEAFFGQGTRLTVV.

This rearrangement joins TRBV9 to TRBJ2-7; no definite D call. The CDR3 is made up of 14 amino acids. Trimming pared 4 bases from V and 0 bases from J, leaving 11 bases between. Per germline, CDR1 SGDLS and CDR2 YYNGEE. The CDR3 nucleotides read TGTGCCAGCAGCTTAACCGGTAACTCCTACGAGCAGTACTTC. Its translation: CASSLTGNSYEQYF.

This rearrangement joins TRBV27 to TRBJ2-1; TRBD1 matches 8 bases. The J segment lost 2 bases and the V segment lost 2 bases, leaving 2 bases of the junction unmatched. Looked up from germline, CDR1 is MNHEY and CDR2 is SMNVEV (reference sequence). The length of the CDR3 is 15 residues. CDR3 loop: CASSLRTGTYNEQFF. The CDR3 DNA is TGTGCCAGCAGTTTAAGGACAGGGACCTACAATGAGCAGTTCTTC.

The chain combines TRBV19 with TRBJ1-1; D is uncertain. Trimming removed 4 bases at V and 5 bases at J, with 11 bases between. Looked up from germline, CDR1 is LNHDA and CDR2 is SQIVND (reference sequence). The CDR3 loop spans 13 amino acids. The CDR3 coding sequence is TGTGCCAGTAGTAGAACCAGCGGGACTGAAGCTTTCTTT. As protein: CASSRTSGTEAFF.

The V call is TRBV19, the J call TRBJ1-2; tentatively, D is TRBD1 (5 bases). V was shortened by 10 bases and J by 3 bases, with 9 bases between the two germline ends. CDR3 size: 11 residues. Germline CDR1 reads LNHDA; CDR2 reads SQIVND (reference sequence). CDR3 in DNA: TGTGCCATTAAAGGGGACTATGGCTACACCTTC. Translation gives CAIKGDYGYTF.

This clone has a single count. The chain uses TRBV6-2 or TRBV6-3 and TRBJ2-7; maybe TRBD1 (6 bases). Germline CDR1 is MNHEY and CDR2 is SVGEGT. The V and J ends lost 6 bases and 6 bases respectively, with 21 bases between them. CDR3 length equals 15 residues. CDR3 residues: CASSSAGTQGREQYF. Here the CDR3 DNA reads TGTGCCAGCAGCTCGGCCGGGACACAGGGACGCGAGCAGTACTTC.

The V gene is TRBV5-5, the J gene TRBJ1-5; 7 bases line up with TRBD1. Germline V gives CDR1 SGHKS, CDR2 YYEKEE (reference sequence). After removal of 0 bases from V and 9 bases from J, the junction contained 9 bases not matched to a gene. There are 15 residues in the CDR3. The CDR3 DNA sequence: TGTGCCAGCAGCTTGGCCGAGGGGGCCGAACGGCCCCAGCATTTT. It yields the protein CASSLAEGAERPQHF. The entire variable domain, with the rest obtained from reference TRBV5-5 and TRBJ1-5, is as follows: DAGVTQSPTHLIKTRGQQVTLRCSPISGHKSVSWYQQVLGQGPQFIFQYYEKEERGRGNFPDRFSARQFPNYSSELNVNALLLGDSALYLCASSLAEGAERPQHFGDGTRLSIL.

J is TRBJ1-1 and V is TRBV7-9; D might be TRBD1 (5 bases). Trimming stripped 6 bases from V and 3 bases from J, with 20 bases between. The CDR3 sequence is 16 residues long. Looked up from germline, CDR1 is SEHNR and CDR2 is FQNEAQ (reference sequence). CDR3: CASRPPQGLRHTEAFF. The DNA for the CDR3 is TGTGCCAGCAGGCCACCGCAGGGCCTGCGGCACACTGAAGCTTTCTTT.

The rearrangement links TRBV6-5 to TRBJ2-1; tentatively, D is TRBD2 (7 bases). The CDR3 totals 13 residues. Trimming took 8 bases from V and 2 from J, leaving 10 bases between them. Germline assignment: CDR1 MNHEY and CDR2 SVGAGI. In nucleotides, the CDR3 is TGTGCCAGCGGGCGGGGGCCCTACAATGAGCAGTTCTTC. Its translation is CASGRGPYNEQFF.

CDR3 region: CASSRTSGRGGNEQFF. The CDR3 DNA reads as TGTGCCAGCAGCCGAACGAGCGGGAGGGGCGGCAATGAGCAGTTCTTC. This chain links TRBV7-6 with TRBJ2-1; 10 bases fit TRBD2. This CDR3 has 16 residues. The trim removed 5 bases at V and 6 bases at J, leaving 10 bases unmatched. Germline loops: CDR1 SGHVS, CDR2 FNYEAQ. Variable domain in full (rest from reference TRBV7-6 and TRBJ2-1): GAGVSQSPRYKVTKRGQDVALRCDPISGHVSLYWYRQALGQGPEFLTYFNYEAQQDKSGLPNDRFSAERPEGSISTLTIQRTEQRDSAMYRCASSRTSGRGGNEQFFGPGTRLTVL.

V gene TRBV3-1 (or the pseudogene TRBV3-2) combines with J gene TRBJ2-6; 10 bases match TRBD1. The CDR3 is 18 residues long. Germline lookup yields CDR1 LGHDT and CDR2 YNNKEL (reference sequence). After removal of 3 bases from V and 2 bases from J, the junction contained 7 bases not matched to a gene. The CDR3 DNA sequence: TGTGCCAGCAGCCAGCCGGGACAGGGGAGGCCTGGGGCCAACGTCCTGACTTTC. Its translation: CASSQPGQGRPGANVLTF.

This sequence joins TRBV7-9 and TRBJ1-1; TRBD1 aligns across 7 bases. The junction had 4 bases not matched to a gene; V was cut back by 3 bases and J by 6 bases. The germline CDR1 and CDR2 sequences are SEHNR and FQNEAQ (reference sequence). The CDR3 runs 13 residues. CDR3 in DNA: TGTGCCAGCAGCTTCGGGACAGTTTCTGAAGCTTTCTTT. As protein: CASSFGTVSEAFF.

The chain joins TRBV30 to TRBJ2-2; D is unresolved. The CDR3 is made up of 13 amino acids. Trimming took 5 bases from V and 5 from J, leaving 12 bases between them. Germline values: CDR1 GTSNPN, CDR2 SVGIG (reference sequence). CDR3 nucleotides: TGTGCCTGGGCTGCCTCTATTACCGGGGAGCTGTTTTTT. Translation: CAWAASITGELFF.

The V call is TRBV27, the J call TRBJ2-7, with D possibly matching TRBD2 (6 bases). V lost 4 bases and J lost 3, with 13 bases in between. Germline V CDR1 and CDR2: MNHEY, SMNVEV (reference sequence). There are 14 residues in the CDR3. The CDR3 loop reads CASSYGTGGYEQYF. The CDR3 DNA is TGTGCCAGCAGTTATGGGACTGGAGGCTACGAGCAGTACTTC.

The chain uses TRBV19 and TRBJ1-2; D remains ambiguous. The V gene lost 9 bases and the J gene lost 2 bases, with 28 bases spanning the gap. CDR1 and CDR2 from the germline V gene are LNHDA and SQIVND (reference sequence). This CDR3 contains 18 residues. For the CDR3, the DNA is TGTGCCAGCCGATCGGTGGGTACTTCTGCGGCGGCCAACTATGGCTACACCTTC. Translating it yields CASRSVGTSAAANYGYTF.

This chain uses TRBV10-1 with TRBJ2-2; 10 bases align to TRBD1. Trimming at V came to 0 bases and at J to 9 bases, leaving 7 bases not matched to a gene. The CDR3 has 16 amino acids. The germline gives CDR1 WNHNN, CDR2 SYGVQD (reference sequence). The CDR3 DNA follows: TGCGCCAGCAGTGAGTCGACAGGGGGCAAAACCCGGGAGCTGTTTTTT. Protein product: CASSESTGGKTRELFF.

J is TRBJ1-5 and V is TRBV10-3; weak D call: TRBD1 (5 bases). Germline assignment: CDR1 ENHRY and CDR2 SYGVKD. Deletions cut 0 bases from V and 0 bases from J, with 6 bases between. CDR3 length: 15 amino acids. The CDR3 is CAISESGVSNQPQHF. In DNA form, the CDR3 reads TGTGCCATCAGTGAGTCGGGGGTTAGCAATCAGCCCCAGCATTTT.

The V call is TRBV5-6, the J call TRBJ2-7, with no clear D. This CDR3 has 14 residues. The V end lost 2 bases, the J end lost 3 bases, and 12 bases lay between the germline ends. The germline V gene encodes CDR1 SGHDT and CDR2 YYEEEE. CDR3 loop: CASSFRVSHYEQYF. CDR3 in DNA: TGTGCCAGCAGCTTTAGGGTCTCCCACTACGAGCAGTACTTC.

This rearrangement joins TRBV2 to TRBJ2-1, with TRBD1 as a possible D gene (5 bases). Germline lookup yields CDR1 SNHLY and CDR2 FYNNEI. Trimming left V 4 bases short and J 10 bases short, with 11 bases between. There are 12 residues in the CDR3. CDR3 sequence: CASSAGAGEQFF. In DNA, the CDR3 is TGTGCCAGCAGTGCTGGGGCTGGGGAGCAGTTCTTC.

The CDR3: CASIAGPSTDTQYF. The CDR3 DNA follows: TGTGCCTCGATAGCGGGGCCGAGCACAGATACGCAGTATTTT. The V gene is TRBV10-3, the J gene TRBJ2-3; the match to TRBD2 covers 8 bases. After removal of 11 bases from V and 0 bases from J, the junction contained 7 bases not matched to a gene. The CDR3 is 14 residues long. Germline lookup yields CDR1 ENHRY and CDR2 SYGVKD.

This sequence joins TRBV24-1 and TRBJ2-3; 11 positions agree with TRBD2. The CDR3 totals 15 residues. From germline, CDR1 is KGHDR and CDR2 SFDVKD. With 9 bases clipped from V and 6 bases from J, the junction kept 10 bases outside the gene matches. The CDR3: CATQLAGAGGDTQYF. The CDR3, as DNA: TGTGCCACCCAACTAGCGGGAGCAGGCGGGGATACGCAGTATTTT.

The chain couples TRBV18 to TRBJ2-7; 7 bases line up with TRBD1. V gave up 3 bases and J gave up 1 base; unmatched junction bases: 3. Per the germline V gene, CDR1 is KGHSH and CDR2 is LQKENI. The CDR3 runs 14 residues. CDR3 DNA sequence: TGTGCCAGCTCACCGACGGGACAGTCCTACGAGCAGTACTTC. Protein product: CASSPTGQSYEQYF.

This sequence joins TRBV7-8 and TRBJ2-1, with TRBD2 as a possible D gene (7 bases). V lost 2 bases, J lost 9 bases, and 20 bases lay in between. The CDR3 runs to 16 residues. Germline V gene lookup returns CDR1 SGHVS and CDR2 FQNEAQ. The chain's CDR3 is CASSLFRGGAVREQFF. The CDR3 DNA follows: TGTGCCAGCAGCTTATTCCGTGGGGGGGCAGTTCGTGAGCAGTTCTTC.

The rearrangement joins TRBV10-3 to TRBJ2-7, with 8 bases fitting TRBD1. Germline V gene data show CDR1 as ENHRY and CDR2 as SYGVKD. The V and J ends lost 3 bases and 1 base, in that order; junction bases with no gene match: 5. The CDR3 is 15 residues long. The CDR3 bases are TGTGCCATCAGTGAAACGGGGACAGGATCCTACGAGCAGTACTTC. This sequence encodes CAISETGTGSYEQYF.

On this clone: One junction end does not reproduce the germline sequence, and a read error may be involved. CDR3 DNA sequence: TGTGCTAGCAGCTTAGGCAGGGGGCGCGAGCAGTACTTC. Translating it yields CASSLGRGREQYF. This rearrangement joins TRBV7-7 to TRBJ2-7; 8 nucleotides line up with TRBD1. The CDR3 contains 13 residues. Germline CDR1 and CDR2: SSHAT and FNYEAQ (reference sequence). Complete variable domain (other parts from reference TRBV7-7 and TRBJ2-7): GAGVSQSPRYKVTKRGQDVTLRCDPISSHATLYWYQQALGQGPEFLTYFNYEAQPDKSGLPSDRFSAERPEGSISTLTIQRTEQRDSAMYRCASSLGRGREQYFGPGTRLTVT.

There are a few counts of this clone. The chain joins TRBV19 to TRBJ1-2; D remains unclear. Germline-derived CDR1 and CDR2 are LNHDA and SQIVND (reference sequence). Trimming took 10 bases from V and 1 from J, leaving 7 bases between them. The CDR3 has 11 amino acids. The CDR3 DNA follows: TGTGCCACCCACCTTAACTATGGCTACACCTTC. Its protein product is CATHLNYGYTF. Full variable domain (outside the CDR3, taken from reference TRBV19 and TRBJ1-2): DGGITQSPKYLFRKEGQNVTLSCEQNLNHDAMYWYRQDPGQGLRLIYYSQIVNDFQKGDIAEGYSVSREKKESFPLTVTSAQKNPTAFYLCATHLNYGYTFGSGTRLTVV.

V gene TRBV5-6 combines with J gene TRBJ2-2; no clear D gene. Looked up from germline, CDR1 is SGHDT and CDR2 is YYEEEE. This CDR3 spans 11 amino acids. The V gene lost 4 bases and the J gene lost 6 bases, with 4 bases spanning the gap. The CDR3 DNA follows: TGTGCCAGCAGCGGCGCCGGGGAGCTGTTTTTT. It yields the protein CASSGAGELFF.

The V gene is TRBV18, the J gene TRBJ1-2; D is unresolved. Trimming took off 0 bases at V and 3 bases at J, with 8 bases between the two ends. Germline V lookup: CDR1 KGHSH, CDR2 LQKENI. CDR3 size: 14 residues. This chain's CDR3 is CASSPPPPDYGYTF. The CDR3 coding sequence is TGTGCCAGCTCACCACCTCCCCCAGACTATGGCTACACCTTC.

This chain joins TRBV15 and TRBJ2-7; the D gene could be TRBD1 or TRBD2 (5 bases each). Looked up from germline, CDR1 is LNHNV and CDR2 is YYDKDF (reference sequence). The germline V and J ends were trimmed by 0 bases and 0 bases, with 9 bases remaining between them. CDR3 length: 15 amino acids. This CDR3 is CATSRDGGGSYEQYF. In DNA form, the CDR3 reads TGTGCCACCAGCAGAGATGGTGGGGGCTCCTACGAGCAGTACTTC. Complete variable domain (other parts from reference TRBV15 and TRBJ2-7): DAMVIQNPRYQVTQFGKPVTLSCSQTLNHNVMYWYQQKSSQAPKLLFHYYDKDFNNEADTPDNFQSRRPNTSFCFLDIRSPGLGDTAMYLCATSRDGGGSYEQYFGPGTRLTVT.